This TCR beta chain was retrieved from a study of OX40 agonist ivuxolimab in advanced cancers. In the study overall: The dose-escalation cohort had hepatocellular carcinoma, melanoma, renal cell or head and neck cancer. It was permissible to have had prior anti-PD-1, anti-PD-L1 or anti-CTLA-4 therapy, and around 40% had some.

This CDR3 has 16 residues. V dropped 3 bases and J dropped 1 base, with 16 bases sitting between them. Germline V gene sequence: CDR1 SGHVS, CDR2 FNYEAQ. The method was immunoSEQ multiplex PCR; TCRdb's version includes in-frame clones alone and lacks a portion of them. The repertoire holds fewer than 80,000 clones, with approximately 90% as singletons. The specimen was CD4+ or CD8+ T cells sorted from blood, collected in a trial of the OX40 agonist ivuxolimab. The receptor comes from an adult with an advanced solid tumor such as melanoma, head and neck, liver or kidney cancer. This chain connects TRBV7-6 to TRBJ2-7, with a possible D match to TRBD1 (5 bases). CDR3: CASSFPRQGKSYEQYF. Here the CDR3 DNA reads TGTGCCAGCAGCTTTCCCCGCCAGGGAAAGTCCTACGAGCAGTACTTC.